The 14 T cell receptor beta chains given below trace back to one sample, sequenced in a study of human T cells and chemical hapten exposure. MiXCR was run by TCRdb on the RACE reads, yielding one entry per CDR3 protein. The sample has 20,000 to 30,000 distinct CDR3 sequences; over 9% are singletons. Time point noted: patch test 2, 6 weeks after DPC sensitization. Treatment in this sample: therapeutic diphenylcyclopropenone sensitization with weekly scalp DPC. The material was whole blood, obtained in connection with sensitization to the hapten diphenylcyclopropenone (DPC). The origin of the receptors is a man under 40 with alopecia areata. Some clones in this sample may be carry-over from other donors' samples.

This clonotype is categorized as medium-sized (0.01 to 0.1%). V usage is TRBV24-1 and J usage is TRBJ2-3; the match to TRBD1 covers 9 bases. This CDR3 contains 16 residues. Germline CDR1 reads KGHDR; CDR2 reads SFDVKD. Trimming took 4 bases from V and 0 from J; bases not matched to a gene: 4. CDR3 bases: TGTGCCACCAGTGAAACGGACAGGGGTAGCACAGATACGCAGTATTTT. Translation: CATSETDRGSTDTQYF.

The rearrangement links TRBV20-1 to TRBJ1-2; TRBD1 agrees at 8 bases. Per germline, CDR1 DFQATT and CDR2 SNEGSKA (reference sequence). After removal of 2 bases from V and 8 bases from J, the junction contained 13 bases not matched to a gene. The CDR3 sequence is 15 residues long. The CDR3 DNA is TGCAGTGCTAGACCCTCGACAGGGGAGATCTACGGCTACACCTTC. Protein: CSARPSTGEIYGYTF.

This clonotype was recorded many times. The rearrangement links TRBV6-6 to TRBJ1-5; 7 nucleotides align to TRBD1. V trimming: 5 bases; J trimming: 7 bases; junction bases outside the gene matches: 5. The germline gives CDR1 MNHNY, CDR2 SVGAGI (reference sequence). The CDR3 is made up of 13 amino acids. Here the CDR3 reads CASSRQGSQPQHF. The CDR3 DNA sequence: TGTGCCAGCAGTAGACAGGGTAGCCAGCCCCAGCATTTT.

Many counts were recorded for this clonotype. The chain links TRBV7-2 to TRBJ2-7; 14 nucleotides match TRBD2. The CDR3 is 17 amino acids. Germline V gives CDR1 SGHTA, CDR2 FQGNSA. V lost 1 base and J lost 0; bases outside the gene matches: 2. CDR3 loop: CASSLGLAGGPSYEQYF. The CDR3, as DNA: TGTGCCAGCAGCTTAGGACTAGCGGGAGGGCCCTCCTACGAGCAGTACTTC.

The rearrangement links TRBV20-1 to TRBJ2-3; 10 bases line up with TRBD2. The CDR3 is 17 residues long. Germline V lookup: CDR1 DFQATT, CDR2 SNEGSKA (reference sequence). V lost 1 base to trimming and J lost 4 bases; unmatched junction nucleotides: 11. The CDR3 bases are TGCAGTGCTAGAGTTTATAGCCAAGCGGGAGGGCCAGATACGCAGTATTTT. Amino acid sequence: CSARVYSQAGGPDTQYF.

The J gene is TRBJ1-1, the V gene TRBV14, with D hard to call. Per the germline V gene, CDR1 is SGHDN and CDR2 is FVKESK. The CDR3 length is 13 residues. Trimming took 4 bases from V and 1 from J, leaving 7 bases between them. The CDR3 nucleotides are TGTGCCAGCAGCCTAGAGTGGAACACTGAAGCTTTCTTT. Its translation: CASSLEWNTEAFF.

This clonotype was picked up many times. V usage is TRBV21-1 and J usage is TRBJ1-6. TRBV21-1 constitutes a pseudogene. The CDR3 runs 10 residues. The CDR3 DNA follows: TGTGTCAACGAAGGTTCACCCCTCCACTTT. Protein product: CVNEGSPLHF.

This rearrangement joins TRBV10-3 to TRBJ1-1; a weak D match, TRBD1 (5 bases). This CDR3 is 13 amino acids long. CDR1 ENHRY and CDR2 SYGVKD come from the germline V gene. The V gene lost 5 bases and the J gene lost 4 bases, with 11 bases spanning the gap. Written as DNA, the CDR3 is TGTGCCATCAGTAGGCAGGGAGGCACTGAAGCTTTCTTT. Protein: CAISRQGGTEAFF.

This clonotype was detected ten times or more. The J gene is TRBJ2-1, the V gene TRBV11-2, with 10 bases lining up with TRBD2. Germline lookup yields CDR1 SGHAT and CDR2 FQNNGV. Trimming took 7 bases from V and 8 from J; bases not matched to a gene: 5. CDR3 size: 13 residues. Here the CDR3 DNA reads TGTGCCAGCAAGGGGACTAGCGTCGATGAGCAGTTCTTC. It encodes CASKGTSVDEQFF.

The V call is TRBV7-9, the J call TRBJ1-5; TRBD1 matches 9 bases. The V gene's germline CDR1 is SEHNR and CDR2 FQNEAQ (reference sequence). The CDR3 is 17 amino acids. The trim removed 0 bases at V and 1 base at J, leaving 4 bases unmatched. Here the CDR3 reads CASSLASGQGSNQPQHF. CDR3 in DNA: TGTGCCAGCAGCTTAGCCTCGGGACAGGGAAGCAATCAGCCCCAGCATTTT.

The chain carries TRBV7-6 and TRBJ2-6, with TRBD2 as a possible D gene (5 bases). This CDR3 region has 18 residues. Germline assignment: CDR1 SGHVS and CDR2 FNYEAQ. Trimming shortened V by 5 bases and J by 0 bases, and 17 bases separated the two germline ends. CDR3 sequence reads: CASSLNTGKPSGANVLTF. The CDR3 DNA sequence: TGTGCCAGCAGCCTAAATACCGGGAAACCCTCTGGGGCCAACGTCCTGACTTTC. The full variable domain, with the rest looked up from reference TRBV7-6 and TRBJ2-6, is GAGVSQSPRYKVTKRGQDVALRCDPISGHVSLYWYRQALGQGPEFLTYFNYEAQQDKSGLPNDRFSAERPEGSISTLTIQRTEQRDSAMYRCASSLNTGKPSGANVLTFGAGSRLTVL.

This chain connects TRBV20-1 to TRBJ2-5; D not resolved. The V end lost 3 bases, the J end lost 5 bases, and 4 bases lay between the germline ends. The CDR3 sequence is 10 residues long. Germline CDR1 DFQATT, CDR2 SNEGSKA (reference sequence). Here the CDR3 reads CSASSETQYF. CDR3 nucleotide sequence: TGCAGTGCTAGCTCGGAGACCCAGTACTTC.

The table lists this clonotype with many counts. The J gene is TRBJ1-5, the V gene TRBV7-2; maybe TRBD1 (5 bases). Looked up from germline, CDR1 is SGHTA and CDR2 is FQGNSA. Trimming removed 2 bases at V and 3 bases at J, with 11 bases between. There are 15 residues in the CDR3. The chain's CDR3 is CASSLPPGFNQPQHF. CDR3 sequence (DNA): TGTGCCAGCAGCTTACCCCCAGGGTTCAATCAGCCCCAGCATTTT.

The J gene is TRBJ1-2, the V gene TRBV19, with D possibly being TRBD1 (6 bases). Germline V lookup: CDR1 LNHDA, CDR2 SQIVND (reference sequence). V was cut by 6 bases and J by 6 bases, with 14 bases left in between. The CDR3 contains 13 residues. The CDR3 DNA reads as TGTGCCAGTAGCGATACGGGACAAGATGGCTACACCTTC. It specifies CASSDTGQDGYTF.